The 10 T cell receptor beta chains given below trace back to one sample, sequenced in a study of shared clonotypes between healthy human individuals. Sequenced by immunoSEQ multiplex PCR; TCRdb stores in-frame clones only, minus some. The table lists over a million clones, about 76% of them singletons. Sequencing was carried out using memory CD4+ T cells sorted from blood. Subset: CD45RA-negative fraction. Every receptor here comes from a man aged 18 to 29 in good health.

This clone was found once. This chain connects TRBV6-1 to TRBJ1-2; 8 bases fit TRBD1. V trimming: 3 bases; J trimming: 6 bases; junction bases outside the gene matches: 6. The CDR3 runs 14 residues. From germline, CDR1 is MNHNS and CDR2 SASEGT. The CDR3 DNA sequence: TGTGCCAGCAGTGACAGGGGGCGAGGAGATGGCTACACCTTC. This translates into CASSDRGRGDGYTF.

The J gene is TRBJ2-7, the V gene TRBV30; possible D gene TRBD2, 5 bases. The V end was cut by 3 bases, the J end by 2 bases, with 11 bases between. CDR1 and CDR2 (germline): GTSNPN, SVGIG (reference sequence). The CDR3 totals 13 residues. For the CDR3, the DNA is TGTGCCTGGAGCGGACTGCCTACCTACGAGCAGTACTTC. It translates to CAWSGLPTYEQYF.

Regarding this clone: Other DNA sequences in this sample translate to the same CDR3. The chain recombines TRBV18 with TRBJ1-3, with D uncertain. Trimming took 3 bases from V and 0 from J, leaving 6 bases between them. The CDR3 is made up of 14 amino acids. The germline gives CDR1 KGHSH, CDR2 LQKENI. CDR3 in DNA: TGTGCCAGCTCACCGGCTGACTCTGGAAACACCATATATTTT. This encodes CASSPADSGNTIYF.

The chain carries TRBV28 and TRBJ1-5; D possibly corresponds to TRBD1 (6 bases). The germline gives CDR1 MDHEN, CDR2 SYDVKM. Trimming removed 5 bases from V and 8 bases from J, with 19 bases in between. CDR3 size: 15 residues. CDR3 residues: CASSPRTAGVEPQHF. The DNA for the CDR3 is TGTGCCAGCAGTCCCCGGACAGCCGGTGTGGAGCCCCAGCATTTT.

V usage is TRBV30 and J usage is TRBJ2-3; D not resolved. Between the trimmed V and J ends, which lost 3 bases and 8 bases, there was a span of 15 bases. This CDR3 is 13 amino acids long. The V gene's germline CDR1 is GTSNPN and CDR2 SVGIG (reference sequence). The CDR3 DNA is TGTGCCTGGAGAGGGCAGCTCCCGGCTACGCAGTATTTT. Protein product: CAWRGQLPATQYF.

This rearrangement joins TRBV5-6 to TRBJ1-6; D possibly corresponds to TRBD1 (5 bases). The CDR3 loop spans 15 amino acids. Trimming left V 2 bases short and J 5 bases short, with 11 bases between. The germline V gene has CDR1 SGHDT and CDR2 YYEEEE. CDR3 coding DNA: TGTGCCAGCAGCTTTCGACAGATTGATAATTCACCCCTCCACTTT. Amino acid sequence: CASSFRQIDNSPLHF.

CDR3 sequence reads: CASSDGAYNSPLHF. In DNA form, the CDR3 reads TGTGCCAGCAGTGACGGAGCCTATAATTCACCCCTCCACTTT. The chain uses TRBV6-1 and TRBJ1-6; D is ambiguous. This CDR3 is built from 14 residues. Germline V gene sequence: CDR1 MNHNS, CDR2 SASEGT. The V end lost 3 bases, the J end lost 2 bases, and 5 bases lay between the germline ends.

V and J are TRBV19 and TRBJ2-5, with 9 bases aligning to TRBD2. Germline V gives CDR1 LNHDA, CDR2 SQIVND (reference sequence). The J segment lost 2 bases and the V segment lost 4 bases, leaving 8 bases of the junction unmatched. The CDR3 extends over 16 amino acids. CDR3: CASSNLAGRGQETQYF. The DNA of the CDR3 is TGTGCCAGTAGTAACCTAGCGGGAAGGGGGCAAGAGACCCAGTACTTC.

The chain uses TRBV5-1 and TRBJ2-3; D possibly corresponds to TRBD2 (5 bases). This CDR3 has 15 residues. With 0 bases removed from V and 5 bases from J, the gap between germline ends came to 13 bases. Germline values: CDR1 SGHRS, CDR2 YFSETQ. CDR3 in DNA: TGCGCCAGCAGCTTGGAGGCTAGCTACGGAGATACGCAGTATTTT. This codes for CASSLEASYGDTQYF. The whole variable domain, filled in from reference TRBV5-1 and TRBJ2-3, reads KAGVTQTPRYLIKTRGQQVTLSCSPISGHRSVSWYQQTPGQGLQFLFEYFSETQRNKGNFPGRFSGRQFSNSRSEMNVSTLELGDSALYLCASSLEASYGDTQYFGPGTRLTVL.

The rearrangement uses TRBV5-5 and TRBJ2-2, with D possibly being TRBD1 (6 bases). Germline CDR1 is SGHKS and CDR2 is YYEKEE (reference sequence). This CDR3 region has 14 residues. V was trimmed by 5 bases and J by 0 bases, leaving 8 bases between them. As DNA, the CDR3 is TGTGCCAGCAGACAGGGACCGAACACCGGGGAGCTGTTTTTT. This encodes CASRQGPNTGELFF.